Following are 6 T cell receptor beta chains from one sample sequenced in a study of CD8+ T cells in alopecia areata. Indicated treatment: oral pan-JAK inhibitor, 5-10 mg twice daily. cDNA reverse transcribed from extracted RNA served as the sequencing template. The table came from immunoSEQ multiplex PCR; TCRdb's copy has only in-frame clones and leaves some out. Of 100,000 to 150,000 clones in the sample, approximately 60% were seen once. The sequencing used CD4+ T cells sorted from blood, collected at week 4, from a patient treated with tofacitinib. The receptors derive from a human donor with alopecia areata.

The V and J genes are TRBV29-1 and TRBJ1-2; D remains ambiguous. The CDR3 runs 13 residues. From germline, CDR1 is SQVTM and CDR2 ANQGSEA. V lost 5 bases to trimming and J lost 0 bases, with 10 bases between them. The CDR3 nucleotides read TGCAGCGTTTTATTAGGTACTAACTATGGCTACACCTTC. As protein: CSVLLGTNYGYTF.

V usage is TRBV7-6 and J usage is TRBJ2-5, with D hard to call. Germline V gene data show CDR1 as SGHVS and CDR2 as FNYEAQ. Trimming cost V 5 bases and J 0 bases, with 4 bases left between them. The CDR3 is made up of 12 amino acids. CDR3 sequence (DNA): TGTGCCAGCAGCGTTGACCAAGAGACCCAGTACTTC. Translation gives CASSVDQETQYF.

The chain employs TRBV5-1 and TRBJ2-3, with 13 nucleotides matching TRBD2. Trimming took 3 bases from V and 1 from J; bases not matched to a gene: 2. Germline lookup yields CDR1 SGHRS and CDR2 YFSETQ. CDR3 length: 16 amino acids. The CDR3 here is CASSYGLAGGTDTQYF. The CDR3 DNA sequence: TGCGCCAGCAGCTACGGACTAGCGGGGGGCACAGATACGCAGTATTTT.

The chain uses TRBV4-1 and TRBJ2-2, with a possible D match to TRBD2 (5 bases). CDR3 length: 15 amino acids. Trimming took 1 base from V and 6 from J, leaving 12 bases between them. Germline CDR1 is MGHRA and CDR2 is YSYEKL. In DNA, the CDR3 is TGCGCCAGCAGCCAAGGGCGGGTCTCCCCCGGGGAGCTGTTTTTT. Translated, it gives CASSQGRVSPGELFF.

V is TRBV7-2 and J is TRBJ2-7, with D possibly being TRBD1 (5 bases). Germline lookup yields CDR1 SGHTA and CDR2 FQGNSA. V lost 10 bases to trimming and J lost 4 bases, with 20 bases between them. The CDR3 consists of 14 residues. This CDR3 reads CATSPGAGAYEQYF. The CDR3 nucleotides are TGTGCCACCTCCCCTGGGGCAGGCGCATACGAGCAGTACTTC.

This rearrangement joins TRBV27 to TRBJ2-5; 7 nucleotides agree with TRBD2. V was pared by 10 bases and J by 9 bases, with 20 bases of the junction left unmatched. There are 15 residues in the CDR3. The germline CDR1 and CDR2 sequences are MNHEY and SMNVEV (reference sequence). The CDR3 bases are TGTGCCACTGCACCCTCACTAGCGTGGGCCGGGTCCCAGTACTTC. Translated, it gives CATAPSLAWAGSQYF.